Shown below are 27 T cell receptor beta chains from a single sample sequenced in a study of vaccination and CD4 T cells after COVID-19. Treatment denoted: roughly 11-day PBMC culture with coronavirus spike peptide pools or control peptides (ViraFEST assay). From the unexposed donor, CD4+ T cells were collected ahead of the COVID-19 pandemic (2011-2018). The Oncomine TCR Beta short-read assay was what sequenced the DNA obtained from cultured CD4+ T cells. Genomic DNA was extracted from cultured CD4+ T cells. TCRdb redid the calling of the PCR reads with MiXCR, one entry per CDR3 protein. Of more than 6,000 distinct CDR3 sequences in the sample, 33% were seen once. The antigens these receptors bind are not known. The specimen was CD4+ T cells from blood, cultured in vitro. The source is a human donor in good health.

This clonotype was counted only a few times. The chain employs TRBV7-2 and TRBJ2-1; D possibly corresponds to TRBD2 (5 bases). Trimming removed 2 bases from V and 1 base from J, with 12 bases in between. Germline V lookup: CDR1 SGHTA, CDR2 FQGNSA. The CDR3 covers 16 residues. The chain's CDR3 is CASSLIAGNSYNEQFF. DNA for the CDR3: TGTGCCAGCAGCTTAATCGCCGGGAATTCCTACAATGAGCAGTTCTTC. The full variable domain, completed using reference TRBV7-2 and TRBJ2-1, is GAGVSQSPSNKVTEKGKDVELRCDPISGHTALYWYRQSLGQGLEFLIYFQGNSAPDKSGLPSDRFSAERTGGSVSTLTIQRTQQEDSAVYLCASSLIAGNSYNEQFFGPGTRLTVL.

The chain carries TRBV28 and TRBJ2-7; 9 positions agree with TRBD1. Unmatched junction bases numbered 11, after V lost 5 bases and J lost 3 bases. The CDR3 runs 16 residues. Germline assignment: CDR1 MDHEN and CDR2 SYDVKM. The CDR3 nucleotides read TGTGCCAGCAGTCCGAACTCTTTGGGACAGGGCTACGAGCAGTACTTC. Amino acid sequence: CASSPNSLGQGYEQYF. Variable domain in full (rest from reference TRBV28 and TRBJ2-7): DVKVTQSSRYLVKRTGEKVFLECVQDMDHENMFWYRQDPGLGLRLIYFSYDVKMKEKGDIPEGYSVSREKKERFSLILESASTNQTSMYLCASSPNSLGQGYEQYFGPGTRLTVT.

This chain uses TRBV19 with TRBJ1-1, with no clear D. This CDR3 comprises 12 residues. Germline V gene lookup returns CDR1 LNHDA and CDR2 SQIVND (reference sequence). The V end was cut by 4 bases, the J end by 11 bases, with 14 bases between. CDR3 in amino acids: CASSTSGMDAFF. For the CDR3, the DNA is TGTGCCAGTAGTACATCCGGAATGGATGCTTTCTTT. Looking up the rest from reference TRBV19 and TRBJ1-1 gives the full variable domain: DGGITQSPKYLFRKEGQNVTLSCEQNLNHDAMYWYRQDPGQGLRLIYYSQIVNDFQKGDIAEGYSVSREKKESFPLTVTSAQKNPTAFYLCASSTSGMDAFFGQGTRLTVV.

The V and J genes are TRBV7-2 and TRBJ2-3, with D perhaps being TRBD1 or TRBD2 (6 bases each). With 11 bases removed from V and 0 bases from J, the gap between germline ends came to 12 bases. CDR3 length: 13 amino acids. The germline CDR1 and CDR2 sequences are SGHTA and FQGNSA. CDR3 sequence reads: CASRRGSTDTQYF. In DNA, the CDR3 is TGTGCCTCCCGGAGGGGGAGCACAGATACGCAGTATTTT. The full variable domain, completed using reference TRBV7-2 and TRBJ2-3, is GAGVSQSPSNKVTEKGKDVELRCDPISGHTALYWYRQSLGQGLEFLIYFQGNSAPDKSGLPSDRFSAERTGGSVSTLTIQRTQQEDSAVYLCASRRGSTDTQYFGPGTRLTVL.

The chain links TRBV6-5 to TRBJ2-2, with 8 positions matching TRBD1. V shed 3 bases, J shed 6 bases, and the junction held 9 bases outside the gene matches. From germline, CDR1 is MNHEY and CDR2 SVGAGI. The CDR3 is made up of 16 amino acids. CDR3 DNA sequence: TGTGCCAGCAGTTATTATAGGACAGGGTCCCCCGGGGAGCTGTTTTTT. Translated: CASSYYRTGSPGELFF.

The chain is built from TRBV6-1 and TRBJ2-1; D possibly corresponds to TRBD1 (6 bases). CDR1 is MNHNS, CDR2 SASEGT, per germline. Trimming cost V 5 bases and J 8 bases, with 25 bases left between them. This CDR3 contains 17 residues. In nucleotides, the CDR3 is TGTGCCAGCAGTCTACGAAGGTGGGACAAAAACGGGGATGAGCAGTTCTTC. It yields the protein CASSLRRWDKNGDEQFF.

This clonotype appeared a few times. The chain joins TRBV27 to TRBJ2-3; TRBD2 agrees at 10 bases. CDR3 length: 16 amino acids. Germline-derived CDR1 and CDR2 are MNHEY and SMNVEV (reference sequence). The V segment lost 3 bases and the J segment 0 bases; nucleotides outside the gene matches: 3. The CDR3 region has the DNA TGTGCCAGCAGTTTCCAGGGACTAGCGAGCACAGATACGCAGTATTTT. This encodes CASSFQGLASTDTQYF.

By frequency in the sample, this clonotype is medium-sized. V usage is TRBV7-3 and J usage is TRBJ1-1; D is uncertain. Trimming took 5 bases from V and 1 from J, leaving 8 bases between them. CDR3 length equals 13 residues. Germline-derived CDR1 and CDR2 are SGHTA and FQGTGA. The CDR3 loop reads CASSMDPNTEAFF. The CDR3 coding sequence is TGTGCCAGCAGCATGGACCCGAACACTGAAGCTTTCTTT. The full variable domain, rest sourced from reference TRBV7-3 and TRBJ1-1, is GAGVSQTPSNKVTEKGKYVELRCDPISGHTALYWYRQSLGQGPEFLIYFQGTGAADDSGLPNDRFFAVRPEGSVSTLKIQRTERGDSAVYLCASSMDPNTEAFFGQGTRLTVV.

This sequence joins TRBV28 and TRBJ1-5, with 7 nucleotides matching TRBD1. Germline loops: CDR1 MDHEN, CDR2 SYDVKM. The trim removed 3 bases at V and 3 bases at J, leaving 14 bases unmatched. There are 18 residues in the CDR3. For the CDR3, the DNA is TGTGCCAGCAGTTTTGGAGGCTTGGGGGACAGACCCAATCAGCCCCAGCATTTT. Translated, it gives CASSFGGLGDRPNQPQHF.

J is TRBJ2-5 and V is TRBV5-4; unclear D gene. CDR1 SGHNT and CDR2 YYREEE come from the germline V gene (reference sequence). V was shortened by 0 bases and J by 4 bases, with 4 bases between the two germline ends. This CDR3 has 12 amino acids. In nucleotides, the CDR3 is TGTGCCAGCAGCTTGGGGATAGAGACCCAGTACTTC. It specifies CASSLGIETQYF.

The V gene is TRBV20-1, the J gene TRBJ1-4; no reliable D call. Trimming left V 6 bases short and J 0 bases short, with 11 bases between. This CDR3 region has 14 residues. Germline assignment: CDR1 DFQATT and CDR2 SNEGSKA (reference sequence). The CDR3 spells CSAILRATNEKLFF. CDR3 DNA: TGCAGTGCCATTCTCCGTGCAACTAATGAAAAACTGTTTTTT.

This chain uses TRBV19 with TRBJ2-7, with 13 bases fitting TRBD2. The germline CDR1 and CDR2 sequences are LNHDA and SQIVND (reference sequence). This CDR3 region has 18 residues. J was trimmed by 3 bases and V by 5 bases; bases with no gene match: 13. In DNA, the CDR3 is TGTGCCAGTAGTCCAGGGACTAGCGGGACATCAAATTTCTACGAGCAGTACTTC. Translating it yields CASSPGTSGTSNFYEQYF.

By sample share, this clonotype is medium-sized (0.01 to 0.1%). The chain employs TRBV20-1 and TRBJ1-5; 8 nucleotides match TRBD1. From germline, CDR1 is DFQATT and CDR2 SNEGSKA (reference sequence). J lost 6 bases, V lost 4 bases, and 5 bases had no gene match. The CDR3 is 13 residues long. CDR3 region: CSATTGGVQPQHF. CDR3 nucleotide sequence: TGCAGTGCTACCACAGGGGGTGTTCAGCCCCAGCATTTT.

By sample share, this clonotype is medium-sized. The chain uses TRBV29-1 and TRBJ2-3; D is possibly TRBD2 (5 bases). Germline-derived CDR1 and CDR2 are SQVTM and ANQGSEA. The CDR3 totals 15 residues. The V and J ends lost 0 bases and 0 bases respectively, with 10 bases between them. DNA for the CDR3: TGCAGCGTTGAAGATCTAGCAGTTAGCACAGATACGCAGTATTTT. Its translation: CSVEDLAVSTDTQYF.

This chain joins TRBV9 and TRBJ1-1; D is possibly TRBD1 (6 bases). The CDR3 totals 16 residues. Germline lookup yields CDR1 SGDLS and CDR2 YYNGEE. V gave up 4 bases and J gave up 1 base, with 17 bases separating them. CDR3 region: CASSSSREGGNTEAFF. The CDR3 nucleotides read TGTGCCAGCAGCTCATCTCGGGAGGGGGGGAACACTGAAGCTTTCTTT.

The chain employs TRBV7-9 and TRBJ2-3; maybe TRBD2 (6 bases). This CDR3 is 14 amino acids long. V lost 0 bases, J lost 9 bases, and 13 bases lay in between. CDR1 and CDR2 from the germline V gene are SEHNR and FQNEAQ (reference sequence). The CDR3 spells CASSLALRRGTQYF. The DNA of the CDR3 is TGTGCCAGCAGCTTAGCGCTACGGAGGGGAACGCAGTATTTT.

The chain links TRBV2 to TRBJ2-3, with 9 bases that match TRBD2. The V segment lost 6 bases and the J segment 4 bases; nucleotides outside the gene matches: 8. Germline CDR1 and CDR2: SNHLY and FYNNEI. CDR3 length equals 15 residues. CDR3: CASRGVAGAADTQYF. The DNA for the CDR3 is TGTGCCAGCAGAGGGGTAGCGGGAGCGGCAGATACGCAGTATTTT. The entire variable domain, with the rest obtained from reference TRBV2 and TRBJ2-3, is as follows: EPEVTQTPSHQVTQMGQEVILRCVPISNHLYFYWYRQILGQKVEFLVSFYNNEISEKSEIFDDQFSVERPDGSNFTLKIRSTKLEDSAMYFCASRGVAGAADTQYFGPGTRLTVL.

The chain carries TRBV7-2 and TRBJ2-7, with D possibly matching TRBD1 (6 bases). Trimming removed 4 bases from V and 3 bases from J, with 13 bases in between. The CDR3 covers 14 residues. Germline CDR1 reads SGHTA; CDR2 reads FQGNSA. The CDR3: CASSSTQGFYEQYF. The DNA for the CDR3 is TGTGCCAGCAGCTCGACACAGGGATTCTACGAGCAGTACTTC.

This clonotype has only a few counts. V and J are TRBV28 and TRBJ2-4, with D possibly TRBD2 on 6 matching bases. This CDR3 is 17 amino acids long. Germline lookup yields CDR1 MDHEN and CDR2 SYDVKM. V was trimmed by 3 bases and J by 3 bases, leaving 18 bases between them. The CDR3 protein is CASSLGGLTYGKNIQYF. CDR3 bases: TGTGCCAGCAGTTTGGGCGGACTAACCTACGGCAAAAACATTCAGTACTTC. The full variable domain, rest sourced from reference TRBV28 and TRBJ2-4, is DVKVTQSSRYLVKRTGEKVFLECVQDMDHENMFWYRQDPGLGLRLIYFSYDVKMKEKGDIPEGYSVSREKKERFSLILESASTNQTSMYLCASSLGGLTYGKNIQYFGAGTRLSVL.

This clonotype was seen a few times. The chain uses TRBV7-2 and TRBJ1-1, with D unclear. The CDR3 runs to 16 residues. Germline values: CDR1 SGHTA, CDR2 FQGNSA. V was clipped by 1 base and J by 7 bases, with 19 bases between them. The CDR3 is CASSLGGAVSSVEAFF. CDR3 DNA sequence: TGTGCCAGCAGCTTAGGTGGCGCAGTTTCCTCAGTTGAAGCTTTCTTT. The full variable domain, in which reference TRBV7-2 and TRBJ1-1 provide the parts outside the CDR3, is GAGVSQSPSNKVTEKGKDVELRCDPISGHTALYWYRQSLGQGLEFLIYFQGNSAPDKSGLPSDRFSAERTGGSVSTLTIQRTQQEDSAVYLCASSLGGAVSSVEAFFGQGTRLTVV.

This chain links TRBV19 with TRBJ1-5; D is perhaps TRBD1 (5 bases). Germline V gene sequence: CDR1 LNHDA, CDR2 SQIVND (reference sequence). This CDR3 contains 13 residues. The V gene lost 5 bases and the J gene lost 5 bases, with 10 bases spanning the gap. The CDR3 here is CASSQGNDQPQHF. CDR3 DNA sequence: TGTGCCAGTAGTCAGGGAAATGATCAGCCCCAGCATTTT.

This clonotype has only a few counts. This chain joins TRBV11-1 and TRBJ2-7, with D possibly TRBD2 on 7 matching bases. Germline V lookup: CDR1 SGHAT, CDR2 FQDESV (reference sequence). The CDR3 totals 16 residues. The germline V and J ends were trimmed by 5 bases and 6 bases, with 23 bases remaining between them. The CDR3 sequence is CASSAFLGGPPGEQYF. CDR3 nucleotides: TGTGCCAGCAGCGCCTTTTTGGGGGGGCCCCCTGGCGAGCAGTACTTC.

This clonotype has a handful of counts. For the CDR3, the DNA is TGTGCCAGCAGCACAGGGACAGCTAACTATGGCTACACCTTC. Amino acids: CASSTGTANYGYTF. This rearrangement joins TRBV7-2 to TRBJ1-2, with 7 bases aligning to TRBD1. The CDR3 totals 14 residues. Losses at the gene ends were 5 bases for V and 0 bases for J; bases not matched to a gene: 3. The germline V gene encodes CDR1 SGHTA and CDR2 FQGNSA.

As for this clonotype: This may arise from a read error, as a much more abundant clone is one base away. The chain carries TRBV19 and TRBJ2-7; 8 bases map to TRBD1. The CDR3 runs to 15 residues. Germline assignment: CDR1 LNHDA and CDR2 SQIVND (reference sequence). This chain's CDR3 is CTSSGYRGASYEQYF. The CDR3 DNA reads as TGTACCAGTAGTGGATACAGGGGGGCCTCCTACGAGCAGTACTTC. Drawing the rest from reference TRBV19 and TRBJ2-7, the complete variable domain is DGGITQSPKYLFRKEGQNVTLSCEQNLNHDAMYWYRQDPGQGLRLIYYSQIVNDFQKGDIAEGYSVSREKKESFPLTVTSAQKNPTAFYLCTSSGYRGASYEQYFGPGTRLTVT.

The rearrangement links TRBV5-4 to TRBJ2-7, with D possibly being TRBD2 (6 bases). Trimming pared 2 bases from V and 0 bases from J, leaving 9 bases between. Germline CDR1 and CDR2: SGHNT and YYREEE (reference sequence). CDR3 length: 14 amino acids. For the CDR3, the DNA is TGTGCCAGCAGCTTACGGGACTTCTCCTACGAGCAGTACTTC. Amino acid sequence: CASSLRDFSYEQYF.

This clonotype was recorded a few times. The CDR3 DNA reads as TGTGCCAGCAGTTTAGCCGGACAGTATGGCTACACCTTC. This encodes CASSLAGQYGYTF. The chain has TRBV28 and TRBJ1-2; the D gene is possibly TRBD1 (6 bases). The CDR3 sequence is 13 residues long. Germline-derived CDR1 and CDR2 are MDHEN and SYDVKM. The V end lost 2 bases, the J end lost 5 bases, and 9 bases lay between the germline ends.

The chain recombines TRBV19 with TRBJ2-7; D may correspond to TRBD1 or TRBD2 (5 bases each). Germline CDR1 reads LNHDA; CDR2 reads SQIVND (reference sequence). V was cut by 8 bases and J by 2 bases, with 22 bases left in between. The CDR3 loop spans 16 amino acids. As DNA, the CDR3 is TGTGCCAGTTCCTCATTGGACGGGGCCCACCCCTACGAGCAGTACTTC. Amino acids: CASSSLDGAHPYEQYF.